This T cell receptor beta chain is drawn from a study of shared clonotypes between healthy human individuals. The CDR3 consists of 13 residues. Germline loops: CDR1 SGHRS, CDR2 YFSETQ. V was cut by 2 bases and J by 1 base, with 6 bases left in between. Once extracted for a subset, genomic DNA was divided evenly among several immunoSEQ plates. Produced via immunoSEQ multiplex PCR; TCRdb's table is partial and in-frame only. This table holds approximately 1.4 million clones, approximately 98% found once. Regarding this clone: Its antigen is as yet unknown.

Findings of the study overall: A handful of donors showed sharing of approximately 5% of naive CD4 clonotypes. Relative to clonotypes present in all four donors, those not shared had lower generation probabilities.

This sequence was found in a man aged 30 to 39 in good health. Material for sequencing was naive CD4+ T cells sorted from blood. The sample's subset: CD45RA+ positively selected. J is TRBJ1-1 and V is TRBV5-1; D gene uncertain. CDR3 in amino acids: CASSLHPNTEAFF. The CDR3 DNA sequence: TGCGCCAGCAGCTTACACCCGAACACTGAAGCTTTCTTT.